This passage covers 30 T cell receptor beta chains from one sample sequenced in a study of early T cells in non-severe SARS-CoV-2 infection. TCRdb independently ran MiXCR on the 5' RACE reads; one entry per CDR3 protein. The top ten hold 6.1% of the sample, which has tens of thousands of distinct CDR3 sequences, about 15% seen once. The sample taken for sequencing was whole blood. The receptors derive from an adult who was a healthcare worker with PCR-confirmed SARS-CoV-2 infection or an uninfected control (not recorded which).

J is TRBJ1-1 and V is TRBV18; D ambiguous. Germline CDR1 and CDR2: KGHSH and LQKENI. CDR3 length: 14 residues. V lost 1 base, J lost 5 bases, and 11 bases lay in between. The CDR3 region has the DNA TGTGCCAGCTCACCACGGACCCCAGCGACTGAAGCTTTCTTT. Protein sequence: CASSPRTPATEAFF.

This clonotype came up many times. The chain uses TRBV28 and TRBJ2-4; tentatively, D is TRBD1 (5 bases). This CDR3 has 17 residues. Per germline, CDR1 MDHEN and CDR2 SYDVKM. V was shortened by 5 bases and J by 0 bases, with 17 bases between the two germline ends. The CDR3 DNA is TGTGCCAGCAGTATTAATGGCAGGGCGGTAGCCAAAAACATTCAGTACTTC. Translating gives CASSINGRAVAKNIQYF.

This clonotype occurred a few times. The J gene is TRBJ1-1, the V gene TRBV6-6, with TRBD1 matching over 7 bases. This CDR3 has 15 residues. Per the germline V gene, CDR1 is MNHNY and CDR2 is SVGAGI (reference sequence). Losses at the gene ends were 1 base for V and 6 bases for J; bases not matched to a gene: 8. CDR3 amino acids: CASSYFGTDESEAFF. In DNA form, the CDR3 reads TGTGCCAGCAGTTACTTCGGGACAGACGAATCTGAAGCTTTCTTT.

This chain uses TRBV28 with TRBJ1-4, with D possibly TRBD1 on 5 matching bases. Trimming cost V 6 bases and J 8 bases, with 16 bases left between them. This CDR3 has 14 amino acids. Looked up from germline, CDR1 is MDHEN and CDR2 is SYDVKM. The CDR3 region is CASSYPTAPEKLFF. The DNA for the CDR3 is TGTGCCAGCAGCTACCCGACAGCCCCAGAAAAACTGTTTTTT. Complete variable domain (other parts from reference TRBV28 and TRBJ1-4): DVKVTQSSRYLVKRTGEKVFLECVQDMDHENMFWYRQDPGLGLRLIYFSYDVKMKEKGDIPEGYSVSREKKERFSLILESASTNQTSMYLCASSYPTAPEKLFFGSGTQLSVL.

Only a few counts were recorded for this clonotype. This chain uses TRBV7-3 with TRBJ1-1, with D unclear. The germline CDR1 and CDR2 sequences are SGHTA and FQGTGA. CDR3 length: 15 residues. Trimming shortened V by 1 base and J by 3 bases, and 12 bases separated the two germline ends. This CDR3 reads CASSLNLGGYTEAFF. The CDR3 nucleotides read TGTGCCAGCAGCTTAAATTTAGGAGGATACACTGAAGCTTTCTTT.

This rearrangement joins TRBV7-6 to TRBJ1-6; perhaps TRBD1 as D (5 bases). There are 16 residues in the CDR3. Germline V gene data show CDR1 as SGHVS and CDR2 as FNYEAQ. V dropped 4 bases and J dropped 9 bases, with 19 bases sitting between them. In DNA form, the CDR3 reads TGTGCCAGCAGCTCCCTGACCAGGGTTGTGGGTTCACCCCTCCACTTT. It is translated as CASSSLTRVVGSPLHF.

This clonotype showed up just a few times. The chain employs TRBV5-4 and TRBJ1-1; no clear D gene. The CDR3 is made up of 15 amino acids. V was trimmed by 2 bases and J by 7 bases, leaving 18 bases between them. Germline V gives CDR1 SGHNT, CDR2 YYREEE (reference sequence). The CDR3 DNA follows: TGTGCCAGCAGCTTAAACGTTGGAAGGGCGGGTGAAGCTTTCTTT. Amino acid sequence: CASSLNVGRAGEAFF.

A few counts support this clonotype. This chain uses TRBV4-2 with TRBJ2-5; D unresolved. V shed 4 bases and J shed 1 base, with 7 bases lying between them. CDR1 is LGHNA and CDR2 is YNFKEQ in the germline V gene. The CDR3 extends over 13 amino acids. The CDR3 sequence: CASSPAVQETQYF. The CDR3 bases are TGTGCCAGCAGCCCCGCAGTCCAAGAGACCCAGTACTTC.

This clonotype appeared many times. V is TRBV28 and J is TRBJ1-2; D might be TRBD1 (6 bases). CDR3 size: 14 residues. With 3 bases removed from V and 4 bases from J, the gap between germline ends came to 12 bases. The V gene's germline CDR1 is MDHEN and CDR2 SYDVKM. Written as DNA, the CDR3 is TGTGCCAGCAGTTTCGGGGCACAGGGCTATGGCTACACCTTC. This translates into CASSFGAQGYGYTF.

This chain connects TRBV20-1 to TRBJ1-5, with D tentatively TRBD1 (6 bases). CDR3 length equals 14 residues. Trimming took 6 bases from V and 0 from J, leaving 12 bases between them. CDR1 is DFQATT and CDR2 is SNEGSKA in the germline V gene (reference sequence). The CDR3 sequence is CSASTGYSNQPQHF. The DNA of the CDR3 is TGCAGTGCCAGTACAGGGTATAGCAATCAGCCCCAGCATTTT.

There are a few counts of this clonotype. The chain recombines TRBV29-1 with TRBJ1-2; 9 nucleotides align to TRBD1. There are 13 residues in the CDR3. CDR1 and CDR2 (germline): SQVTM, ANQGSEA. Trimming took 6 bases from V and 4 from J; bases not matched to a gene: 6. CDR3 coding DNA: TGCAGCGTAGGACAGGGGATCGGCTATGGCTACACCTTC. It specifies CSVGQGIGYGYTF. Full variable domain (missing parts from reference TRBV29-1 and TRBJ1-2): SAVISQKPSRDICQRGTSLTIQCQVDSQVTMMFWYRQQPGQSLTLIATANQGSEATYESGFVIDKFPISRPNLTFSTLTVSNMSPEDSSIYLCSVGQGIGYGYTFGSGTRLTVV.

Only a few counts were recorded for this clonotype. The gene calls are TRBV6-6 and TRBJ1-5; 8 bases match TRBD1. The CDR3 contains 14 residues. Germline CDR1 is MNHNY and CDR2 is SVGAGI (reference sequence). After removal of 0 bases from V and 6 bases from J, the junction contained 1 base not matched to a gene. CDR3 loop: CASSYSDRGQPQHF. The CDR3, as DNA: TGTGCCAGCAGTTACTCCGACAGGGGTCAGCCCCAGCATTTT.

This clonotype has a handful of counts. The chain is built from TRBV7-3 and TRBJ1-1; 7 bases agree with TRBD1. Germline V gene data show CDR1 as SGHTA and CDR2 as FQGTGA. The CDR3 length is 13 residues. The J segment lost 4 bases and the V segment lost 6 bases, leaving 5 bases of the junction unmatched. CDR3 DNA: TGTGCCAGCAGGAGACAGGGAAGCACTGAAGCTTTCTTT. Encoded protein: CASRRQGSTEAFF.

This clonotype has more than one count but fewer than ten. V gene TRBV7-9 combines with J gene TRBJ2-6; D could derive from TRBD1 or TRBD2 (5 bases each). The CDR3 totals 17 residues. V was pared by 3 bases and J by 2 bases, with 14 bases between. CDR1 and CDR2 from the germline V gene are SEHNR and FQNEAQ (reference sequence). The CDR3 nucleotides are TGTGCCAGCAGCTTCCGGGACGGGGAGACTGGGGCCAACGTCCTGACTTTC. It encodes CASSFRDGETGANVLTF.

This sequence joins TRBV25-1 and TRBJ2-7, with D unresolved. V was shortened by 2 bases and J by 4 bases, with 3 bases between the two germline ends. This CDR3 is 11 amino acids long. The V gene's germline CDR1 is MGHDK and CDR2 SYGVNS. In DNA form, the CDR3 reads TGTGCCAGCAGTGAAGGGTACGAGCAGTACTTC. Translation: CASSEGYEQYF.

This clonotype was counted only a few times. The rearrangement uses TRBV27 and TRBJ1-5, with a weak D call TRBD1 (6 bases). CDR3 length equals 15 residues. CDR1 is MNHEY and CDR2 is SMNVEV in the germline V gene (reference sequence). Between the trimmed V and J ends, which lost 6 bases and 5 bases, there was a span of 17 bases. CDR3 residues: CASRGRQGTYQPQHF. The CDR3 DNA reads TGTGCCAGCAGAGGGAGGCAGGGGACCTATCAGCCCCAGCATTTT.

The chain's CDR3 is CASSPRGGADTQYF. For the CDR3, the DNA is TGTGCCAGCAGCCCGCGGGGGGGCGCAGATACGCAGTATTTT. The rearrangement joins TRBV7-2 to TRBJ2-3, with 9 nucleotides matching TRBD2. Germline CDR1 reads SGHTA; CDR2 reads FQGNSA. CDR3 length: 14 residues. With V trimmed by 5 bases and J by 4 bases, 4 bases remained unmatched.

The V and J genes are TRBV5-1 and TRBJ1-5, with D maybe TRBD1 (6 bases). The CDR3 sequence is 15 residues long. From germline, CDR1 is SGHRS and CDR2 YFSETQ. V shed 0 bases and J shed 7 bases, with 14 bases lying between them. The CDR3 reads CASSLDDPRGQPQHF. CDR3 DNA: TGCGCCAGCAGCTTGGATGACCCTAGGGGGCAGCCCCAGCATTTT. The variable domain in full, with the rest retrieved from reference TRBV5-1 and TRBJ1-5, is KAGVTQTPRYLIKTRGQQVTLSCSPISGHRSVSWYQQTPGQGLQFLFEYFSETQRNKGNFPGRFSGRQFSNSRSEMNVSTLELGDSALYLCASSLDDPRGQPQHFGDGTRLSIL.

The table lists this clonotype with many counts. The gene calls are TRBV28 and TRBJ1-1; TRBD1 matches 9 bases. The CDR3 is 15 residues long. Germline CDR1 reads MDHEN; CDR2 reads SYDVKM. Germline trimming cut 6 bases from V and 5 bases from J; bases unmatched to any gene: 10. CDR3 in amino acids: CASSPPTTGGTEAFF. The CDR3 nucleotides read TGTGCCAGCAGCCCCCCCACGACAGGGGGAACTGAAGCTTTCTTT.

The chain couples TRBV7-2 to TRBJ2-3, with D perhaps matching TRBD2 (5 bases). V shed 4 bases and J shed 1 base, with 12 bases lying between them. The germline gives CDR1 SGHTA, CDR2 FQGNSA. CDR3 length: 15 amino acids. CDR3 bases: TGTGCCAGCAGCTGGACTGGGTCAGGCACAGATACGCAGTATTTT. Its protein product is CASSWTGSGTDTQYF.

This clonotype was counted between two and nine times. This chain's CDR3 is CASSLESQGLGEQFF. The CDR3 DNA sequence: TGCGCCAGCAGCTTGGAATCACAGGGTCTCGGTGAGCAGTTCTTC. The rearrangement links TRBV5-1 to TRBJ2-1; TRBD1 might be the D (6 bases). The germline CDR1 and CDR2 sequences are SGHRS and YFSETQ. This CDR3 comprises 15 residues. V lost 0 bases and J lost 9, with 16 bases in between.

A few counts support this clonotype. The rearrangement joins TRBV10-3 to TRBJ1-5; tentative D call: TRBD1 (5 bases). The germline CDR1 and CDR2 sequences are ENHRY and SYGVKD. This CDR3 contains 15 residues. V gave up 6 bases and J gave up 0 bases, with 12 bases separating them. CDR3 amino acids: CAISGGGDSNQPQHF. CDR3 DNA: TGTGCCATCAGCGGGGGGGGAGATAGCAATCAGCCCCAGCATTTT.

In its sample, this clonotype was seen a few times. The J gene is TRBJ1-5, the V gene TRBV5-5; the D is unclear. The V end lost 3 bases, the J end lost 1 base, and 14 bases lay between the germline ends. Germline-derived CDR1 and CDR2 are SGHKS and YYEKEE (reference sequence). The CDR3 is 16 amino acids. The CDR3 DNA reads TGTGCCAGCAGCTCCGCAGGCGGACGGAGCAATCAGCCCCAGCATTTT. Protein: CASSSAGGRSNQPQHF.

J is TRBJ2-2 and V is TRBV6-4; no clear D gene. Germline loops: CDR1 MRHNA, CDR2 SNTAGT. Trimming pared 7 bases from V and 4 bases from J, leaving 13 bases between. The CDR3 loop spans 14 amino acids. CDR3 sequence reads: CASNPMAGTGELFF. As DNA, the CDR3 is TGTGCCAGCAACCCAATGGCTGGCACCGGGGAGCTGTTTTTT.

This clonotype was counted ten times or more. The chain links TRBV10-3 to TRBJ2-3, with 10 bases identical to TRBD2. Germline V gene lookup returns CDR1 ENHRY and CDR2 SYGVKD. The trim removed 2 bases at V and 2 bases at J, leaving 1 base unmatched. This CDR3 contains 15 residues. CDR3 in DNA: TGTGCCATCAGTGAGGGACTAGCGGCCACAGATACGCAGTATTTT. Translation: CAISEGLAATDTQYF.

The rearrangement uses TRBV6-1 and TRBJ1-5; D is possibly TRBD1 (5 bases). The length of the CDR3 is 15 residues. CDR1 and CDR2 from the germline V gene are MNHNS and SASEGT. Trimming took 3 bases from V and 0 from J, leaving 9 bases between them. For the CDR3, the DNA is TGTGCCAGCAGTGAGCTTGACAGTAGCAATCAGCCCCAGCATTTT. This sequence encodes CASSELDSSNQPQHF.

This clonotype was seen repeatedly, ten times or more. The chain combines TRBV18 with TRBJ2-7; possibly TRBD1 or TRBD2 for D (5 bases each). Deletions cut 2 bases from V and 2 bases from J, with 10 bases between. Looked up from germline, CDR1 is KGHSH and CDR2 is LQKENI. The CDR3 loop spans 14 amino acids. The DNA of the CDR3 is TGTGCCAGCTCACCAAGGGACCGGACCTACGAGCAGTACTTC. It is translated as CASSPRDRTYEQYF.

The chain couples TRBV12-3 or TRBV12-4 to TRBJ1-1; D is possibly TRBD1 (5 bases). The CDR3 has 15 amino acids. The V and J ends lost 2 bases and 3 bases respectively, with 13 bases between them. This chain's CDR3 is CASSLPPAGHTEAFF. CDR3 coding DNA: TGTGCCAGCAGTTTACCTCCGGCAGGGCACACTGAAGCTTTCTTT.

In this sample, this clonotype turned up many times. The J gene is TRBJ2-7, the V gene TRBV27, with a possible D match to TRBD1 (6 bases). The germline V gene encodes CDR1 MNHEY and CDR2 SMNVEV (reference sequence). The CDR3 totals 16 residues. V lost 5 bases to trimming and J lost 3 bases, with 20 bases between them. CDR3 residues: CASSIQSTGPLYEQYF. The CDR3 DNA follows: TGTGCCAGCAGTATCCAATCGACAGGTCCCCTCTACGAGCAGTACTTC.

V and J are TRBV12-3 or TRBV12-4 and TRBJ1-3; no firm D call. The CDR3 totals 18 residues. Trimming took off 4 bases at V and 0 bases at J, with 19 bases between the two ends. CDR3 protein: CASSSPPGGGSSGNTIYF. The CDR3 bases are TGTGCCAGCAGTTCTCCCCCCGGAGGCGGGAGCTCTGGAAACACCATATATTTT.